Listed here are 32 T cell receptor beta chains from one sample, sequenced in a study of neurological immune-mediated disorders. TCRdb fed the 5' RACE reads into MiXCR, producing one record per CDR3 protein. The sample holds roughly 65,000 distinct CDR3 sequences, over 4% seen once. The material sequenced was PBMCs. These receptors all stem from a man between 50 and 59 years old with multiple sclerosis.

This clonotype was counted ten times or more. The rearrangement uses TRBV4-1 and TRBJ1-2, with 10 nucleotides matching TRBD1. There are 16 residues in the CDR3. The junction had 5 bases not matched to a gene; V was cut back by 2 bases and J by 2 bases. The germline CDR1 and CDR2 sequences are MGHRA and YSYEKL. The CDR3 region is CASSQLGTGVNYGYTF. In DNA, the CDR3 is TGCGCCAGCAGCCAACTAGGGACAGGGGTGAACTATGGCTACACCTTC.

This clonotype was seen repeatedly, ten times or more. The chain is built from TRBV20-1 and TRBJ2-1, with 10 bases fitting TRBD1. The germline V gene has CDR1 DFQATT and CDR2 SNEGSKA (reference sequence). The CDR3 length is 15 residues. J lost 1 base, V lost 1 base, and 1 base had no gene match. This chain's CDR3 is CSARADRGSYNEQFF. The CDR3 DNA follows: TGCAGTGCTAGAGCGGACAGGGGGTCCTACAATGAGCAGTTCTTC.

This clonotype was seen repeatedly, ten times or more. The gene calls are TRBV6-2 or TRBV6-3 and TRBJ2-1, with a weak D call TRBD2 (6 bases). The germline V gene encodes CDR1 MNHEY and CDR2 SVGEGT. Trimming removed 5 bases at V and 4 bases at J, with 9 bases between. This CDR3 is 13 amino acids long. CDR3 in amino acids: CASSPGLYNEQFF. The CDR3 nucleotides read TGTGCCAGCAGTCCGGGACTTTACAATGAGCAGTTCTTC.

This clonotype was observed many times. The chain recombines TRBV3-1 with TRBJ2-4; D is possibly TRBD1 or TRBD2 (7 bases each). The CDR3 contains 14 residues. Trimming shortened V by 7 bases and J by 5 bases, and 15 bases separated the two germline ends. Germline assignment: CDR1 LGHDT and CDR2 YNNKEL (reference sequence). The CDR3 coding sequence is TGTGCCAGCAAGAAGCGGGACAGCCAAAACATTCAGTACTTC. Its protein is CASKKRDSQNIQYF.

This clonotype was observed a handful of times. V usage is TRBV25-1 and J usage is TRBJ2-1, with 8 bases fitting TRBD1. There are 14 residues in the CDR3. CDR1 and CDR2 from the germline V gene are MGHDK and SYGVNS. V gave up 8 bases and J gave up 0 bases; unmatched junction bases: 3. The CDR3 here is CASQGAGSYNEQFF. Here the CDR3 DNA reads TGTGCCAGCCAGGGGGCTGGCTCCTACAATGAGCAGTTCTTC.

This clonotype has a count of ten or more. The chain recombines TRBV12-3 or TRBV12-4 with TRBJ1-2; no clear D gene. This CDR3 is 15 amino acids long. Trimming cost V 2 bases and J 4 bases, with 14 bases left between them. This CDR3 reads CASSLSAGNSYGYTF. The CDR3 DNA reads TGTGCCAGCAGTTTATCAGCGGGGAACTCCTATGGCTACACCTTC.

This clonotype was observed many times. The rearrangement joins TRBV7-2 to TRBJ2-3; tentatively, D is TRBD1 or TRBD2 (5 bases each). The CDR3 totals 15 residues. Germline CDR1 and CDR2: SGHTA and FQGNSA. With 3 bases removed from V and 3 bases from J, the gap between germline ends came to 13 bases. CDR3 residues: CASSFGGQGTDTQYF. For the CDR3, the DNA is TGTGCCAGCAGCTTTGGGGGTCAGGGAACAGATACGCAGTATTTT.

This clonotype was observed at least ten times. V is TRBV12-3 or TRBV12-4 and J is TRBJ2-2; D gene unclear. CDR3 size: 14 residues. V lost 3 bases to trimming and J lost 3 bases, with 8 bases between them. Here the CDR3 DNA reads TGTGCCAGCAGTTTTCAGGTGGACACCGGGGAGCTGTTTTTT. Protein sequence: CASSFQVDTGELFF.

Comments on this clonotype: The junction departs from the called germline gene at one end, perhaps through a read error. The chain has TRBV20-1 and TRBJ2-3, with TRBD2 matching 10 bases. The CDR3 has 17 residues. In germline, CDR1 is DFQATT, CDR2 SNEGSKA (reference sequence). The CDR3 here is CSASERLAGYSTDTQCF. The CDR3 DNA reads as TGCAGTGCTAGTGAACGACTAGCGGGCTATAGCACAGATACGCAGTGTTTT.

V gene TRBV7-8 combines with J gene TRBJ2-5, with D unclear. The V gene's germline CDR1 is SGHVS and CDR2 FQNEAQ. Trimming removed 6 bases from V and 3 bases from J, with 5 bases in between. The CDR3 runs 11 residues. As DNA, the CDR3 is TGTGCCAGCAGATTCGAAGAGACCCAGTACTTC. This sequence encodes CASRFEETQYF.

There are many counts of this clonotype. The chain has TRBV6-5 and TRBJ1-2; TRBD1 is a possible D gene (5 bases). The ends were cut back, 6 bases at V and 8 bases at J, with 16 bases in the middle. The CDR3 sequence is 13 residues long. The V gene's germline CDR1 is MNHEY and CDR2 SVGAGI. Written as DNA, the CDR3 is TGTGCCAGCAGAAGCTATGGGGCTGGCGGCTACACCTTC. Its translation: CASRSYGAGGYTF.

Many counts were recorded for this clonotype. This chain uses TRBV12-3 or TRBV12-4 with TRBJ2-2, with a weak D call TRBD1 (5 bases). This CDR3 contains 16 residues. With 3 bases removed from V and 4 bases from J, the gap between germline ends came to 15 bases. The CDR3 DNA reads as TGTGCCAGCAGTTTCGGTGCAGGGTCGGGCACCGGGGAGCTGTTTTTT. Translation gives CASSFGAGSGTGELFF.

This clonotype has a count of ten or more. This chain connects TRBV7-8 to TRBJ2-7, with TRBD2 matching 7 bases. The CDR3 is made up of 17 amino acids. Trimming removed 3 bases from V and 6 bases from J; junction bases left unmatched: 17. CDR1 SGHVS and CDR2 FQNEAQ come from the germline V gene. In nucleotides, the CDR3 is TGTGCCAGCAGCTTGGGGTTGGGGCGGACTAGGGGACGCGAGCAGTACTTC. Protein sequence: CASSLGLGRTRGREQYF.

A few counts support this clonotype. V and J are TRBV5-1 and TRBJ2-3; the match to TRBD1 covers 7 bases. The CDR3 totals 15 residues. Germline values: CDR1 SGHRS, CDR2 YFSETQ. V trimming: 0 bases; J trimming: 4 bases; junction bases outside the gene matches: 5. CDR3 residues: CASSLGGGSADTQYF. The CDR3 DNA reads TGCGCCAGCAGCTTGGGAGGGGGCAGCGCAGATACGCAGTATTTT.

This clonotype was detected many times. The V call is TRBV3-1, the J call TRBJ1-1; possibly TRBD1 for D (5 bases). The CDR3 contains 15 residues. The V gene lost 4 bases and the J gene lost 9 bases, with 21 bases spanning the gap. CDR1 and CDR2 (germline): LGHDT, YNNKEL (reference sequence). This CDR3 is CASSRPNRGTIQAFF. The CDR3 coding sequence is TGTGCCAGCAGCCGACCTAATAGGGGCACAATCCAAGCTTTCTTT. Based on the CDR3 plus reference TRBV3-1 and TRBJ1-1, the full variable domain is DTAVSQTPKYLVTQMGNDKSIKCEQNLGHDTMYWYKQDSKKFLKIMFSYNNKELIINETVPNRFSPKSPDKAHLNLHINSLELGDSAVYFCASSRPNRGTIQAFFGQGTRLTVV.

This clonotype was observed at least ten times. This chain connects TRBV20-1 to TRBJ2-7; the D gene is possibly TRBD1 (6 bases). Germline values: CDR1 DFQATT, CDR2 SNEGSKA (reference sequence). The CDR3 is made up of 13 amino acids. V lost 2 bases to trimming and J lost 0 bases, with 8 bases between them. CDR3 sequence (DNA): TGCAGTGCTAGACAGGGGAGCTCCTACGAGCAGTACGTC. Protein sequence: CSARQGSSYEQYV.

The CDR3 DNA reads as TGTGCCAGCAGACCGGGGACAGCGGCCTCTGGGGCCAACGTCCTGACTTTC. Its translation is CASRPGTAASGANVLTF. The chain couples TRBV12-3 or TRBV12-4 to TRBJ2-6; 7 nucleotides match TRBD1. J lost 0 bases, V lost 6 bases, and 8 bases had no gene match. The CDR3 runs 17 residues.

Comments on this clonotype: The junction shows a germline mismatch at one end, possibly a read error. This chain uses TRBV20-1 with TRBJ1-5; a possible D gene is TRBD1 (6 bases). The CDR3 loop spans 14 amino acids. Per germline, CDR1 DFQATT and CDR2 SNEGSKA (reference sequence). The CDR3 protein is CSARNSGGNQPQNF. The CDR3, as DNA: TGCAGTGCTAGAAACTCTGGGGGCAATCAGCCCCAGAATTTT.

This clonotype was detected many times. The chain uses TRBV5-1 and TRBJ2-1; weak D call: TRBD1 (5 bases). This CDR3 is built from 14 residues. V gave up 3 bases and J gave up 7 bases, with 14 bases separating them. The germline gives CDR1 SGHRS, CDR2 YFSETQ. The CDR3 DNA reads TGCGCCAGCAGCTCTGATGACAGAACAAATGAGCAGTTCTTC. It codes for CASSSDDRTNEQFF. Full variable domain (rest looked up from reference TRBV5-1 and TRBJ2-1): KAGVTQTPRYLIKTRGQQVTLSCSPISGHRSVSWYQQTPGQGLQFLFEYFSETQRNKGNFPGRFSGRQFSNSRSEMNVSTLELGDSALYLCASSSDDRTNEQFFGPGTRLTVL.

The table lists this clonotype with many counts. The rearrangement uses TRBV20-1 and TRBJ2-1, with D perhaps matching TRBD1 (6 bases). Germline lookup yields CDR1 DFQATT and CDR2 SNEGSKA (reference sequence). V was pared by 0 bases and J by 3 bases, with 9 bases between. This CDR3 has 14 residues. In nucleotides, the CDR3 is TGCAGTGCTAGAGAGGGGGCCAGCTACAATGAGCAGTTCTTC. It specifies CSAREGASYNEQFF.

This clonotype was seen many times. V usage is TRBV12-3 or TRBV12-4 and J usage is TRBJ2-1; TRBD1 might be the D (5 bases). Trimming left V 6 bases short and J 7 bases short, with 19 bases between. CDR3 length equals 15 residues. CDR3 amino acids: CASSKLGATTNEQFF. CDR3 coding DNA: TGTGCCAGCAGCAAATTAGGGGCAACAACAAATGAGCAGTTCTTC.

This clonotype was detected many times. The rearrangement uses TRBV7-8 and TRBJ2-3; 8 positions agree with TRBD1. Germline CDR1 is SGHVS and CDR2 is FQNEAQ. The CDR3 spans 16 residues. The J segment lost 3 bases and the V segment lost 4 bases, leaving 9 bases of the junction unmatched. The CDR3 loop reads CASSYNRGEFTDTQYF. The CDR3 bases are TGTGCCAGCAGCTACAACAGGGGGGAGTTTACAGATACGCAGTATTTT.

This clonotype has a count of ten or more. The chain couples TRBV12-3 or TRBV12-4 to TRBJ1-2; tentative D call: TRBD1 (6 bases). Between the trimmed V and J ends, which lost 4 bases and 4 bases, there was a span of 10 bases. This CDR3 is 13 amino acids long. The CDR3 reads CASSSGVAYGYTF. The CDR3 bases are TGTGCCAGCAGTTCAGGGGTGGCCTATGGCTACACCTTC.

This clonotype appeared many times. The V gene is TRBV20-1, the J gene TRBJ1-5; 7 nucleotides align to TRBD1. CDR3 length: 13 residues. The J segment lost 10 bases and the V segment lost 2 bases, leaving 8 bases of the junction unmatched. The germline V gene encodes CDR1 DFQATT and CDR2 SNEGSKA (reference sequence). This CDR3 is CSARRQGVGPQHF. Written as DNA, the CDR3 is TGCAGTGCTAGACGACAGGGAGTTGGTCCCCAGCATTTT.

This clonotype was observed at least ten times. The chain uses TRBV18 and TRBJ2-2, with TRBD1 as a possible D gene (5 bases). Germline values: CDR1 KGHSH, CDR2 LQKENI. V lost 1 base and J 0 bases, leaving 9 bases between the germline ends. The CDR3 extends over 16 amino acids. This chain's CDR3 is CASSPRRTTNTGELFF. The CDR3 region has the DNA TGTGCCAGCTCACCACGTCGGACAACGAACACCGGGGAGCTGTTTTTT.

This clonotype was picked up a small number of times. This chain connects TRBV15 to TRBJ2-1; 10 nucleotides agree with TRBD1. CDR3 length: 15 amino acids. Trimming removed 6 bases from V and 4 bases from J; junction bases left unmatched: 6. Germline V gene lookup returns CDR1 LNHNV and CDR2 YYDKDF (reference sequence). DNA for the CDR3: TGTGCCACCAGGCTGGGACAGGGGCGGTACAATGAGCAGTTCTTC. Translating it yields CATRLGQGRYNEQFF.

Ten or more counts support this clonotype. J is TRBJ1-5 and V is TRBV20-1; unclear D gene. The CDR3 is 10 residues long. Trimming shortened V by 6 bases and J by 10 bases, and 10 bases separated the two germline ends. CDR1 is DFQATT and CDR2 is SNEGSKA in the germline V gene (reference sequence). CDR3 amino acids: CSAGRLPQHF. The CDR3 DNA follows: TGCAGTGCCGGCCGACTCCCCCAGCATTTT.

There are many counts of this clonotype. V usage is TRBV18 and J usage is TRBJ2-5; D call uncertain. V lost 2 bases and J lost 1, with 5 bases in between. The germline V gene has CDR1 KGHSH and CDR2 LQKENI. The CDR3 is made up of 13 amino acids. The CDR3 DNA sequence: TGTGCCAGCTCACCAAACCTCCAAGAGACCCAGTACTTC. It specifies CASSPNLQETQYF.

This clonotype has ten or more counts. J is TRBJ2-3 and V is TRBV20-1; 15 nucleotides match TRBD2. J gave up 5 bases and V 0 bases, and 9 bases lay outside the gene matches. This CDR3 is 18 amino acids long. Germline V lookup: CDR1 DFQATT, CDR2 SNEGSKA (reference sequence). The chain's CDR3 is CSARDSGLAGGQLDTQYF. CDR3 nucleotide sequence: TGCAGTGCTAGAGATAGCGGACTAGCGGGGGGGCAGTTAGATACGCAGTATTTT.

This clonotype was found many times. The rearrangement links TRBV28 to TRBJ1-2; TRBD1 might be the D (5 bases). Germline assignment: CDR1 MDHEN and CDR2 SYDVKM. CDR3 size: 12 residues. The V and J ends lost 8 bases and 0 bases respectively, with 7 bases between them. The chain's CDR3 is CASATANYGYTF. The DNA for the CDR3 is TGTGCCAGCGCGACAGCTAACTATGGCTACACCTTC.

The chain combines TRBV6-5 with TRBJ1-3; 9 bases align to TRBD1. Losses at the gene ends were 0 bases for V and 8 bases for J; bases not matched to a gene: 8. Germline CDR1 is MNHEY and CDR2 is SVGAGI. CDR3 length: 16 residues. The CDR3 loop reads CASSYSITGQGHTIYF. For the CDR3, the DNA is TGTGCCAGCAGTTACTCGATCACGGGACAGGGCCACACCATATATTTT.

This clonotype was seen ten or more times. The V gene is TRBV5-6, the J gene TRBJ1-1; no clear D gene. The germline V gene has CDR1 SGHDT and CDR2 YYEEEE. Deletions cut 2 bases from V and 3 bases from J, with 8 bases between. The CDR3 loop spans 13 amino acids. CDR3 coding DNA: TGTGCCAGCAGCTTTGAGGGTTACACTGAAGCTTTCTTT. Amino acids: CASSFEGYTEAFF.